This entry lists 9 T cell receptor beta chains sequenced from one sample in a study of T cells in women clearing cervical HPV infection. Libraries were prepared by immunoSEQ multiplex PCR; TCRdb keeps only in-frame clonotypes and omits some of them. The repertoire table contains about 39,000 clones. Sequencing was performed on blood buffy coat. These receptors came from a woman aged 18 to 75 with a cervical HPV16 infection that either progressed to CIN3+ or cleared (not recorded which).

As for this clone: The read halts 3 residues ahead of the CDR3 end, with the missing end drawn from the germline J gene. This chain joins TRBV5-4 and TRBJ1-6, with a weak D call TRBD1 (6 bases). Germline loops: CDR1 SGHNT, CDR2 YYREEE (reference sequence). V lost 0 bases, J lost 7 bases, and 14 bases lay in between. This CDR3 comprises 16 residues. CDR3 residues: CASSLDRVKGNSPLHF. CDR3 DNA, as far as it was read: TGTGCCAGCAGCTTGGACAGGGTCAAAGGGAATTCACCC.

Note on this clone: The sequence runs out 3 residues before the end of the CDR3; the remainder is reconstructed from the germline J gene. The rearrangement links TRBV10-3 to TRBJ1-3; D is perhaps TRBD1 (5 bases). Germline-derived CDR1 and CDR2 are ENHRY and SYGVKD. The CDR3 is made up of 12 amino acids. Trimming left V 8 bases short and J 2 bases short, with 7 bases between. This chain's CDR3 is CAIEGAGNTIYF. The sequenced part of the CDR3 DNA is TGTGCCATCGAAGGGGCTGGAAACACC.

A remark on this clone: The CDR3 end is not reached by the read, which stops 3 residues before it; the germline J gene fills it in. This sequence joins TRBV19 and TRBJ2-3; 8 nucleotides agree with TRBD2. This CDR3 has 13 residues. After removal of 10 bases from V and 2 bases from J, the junction contained 5 bases not matched to a gene. Germline values: CDR1 LNHDA, CDR2 SQIVND (reference sequence). The CDR3 loop is CAIGSGDTDTQYF. CDR3 bases read: TGTGCCATCGGTAGCGGGGACACAGATACG. Filled out from reference TRBV19 and TRBJ2-3, the complete variable domain reads DGGITQSPKYLFRKEGQNVTLSCEQNLNHDAMYWYRQDPGQGLRLIYYSQIVNDFQKGDIAEGYSVSREKKESFPLTVTSAQKNPTAFYLCAIGSGDTDTQYFGPGTRLTVL.

A remark on this clone: Sequencing ends 3 residues short of the CDR3 end; the germline J gene provides the rest. J is TRBJ2-5 and V is TRBV19, with 8 bases identical to TRBD1. V trimming: 4 bases; J trimming: 5 bases; junction bases outside the gene matches: 6. The V gene's germline CDR1 is LNHDA and CDR2 SQIVND (reference sequence). The CDR3 totals 14 residues. Here the CDR3 reads CASSSGQGGETQYF. The sequenced part of the CDR3 DNA is TGTGCCAGTAGTAGTGGACAGGGCGGGGAGACC. Combining the CDR3 with reference TRBV19 and TRBJ2-5 gives the whole variable domain DGGITQSPKYLFRKEGQNVTLSCEQNLNHDAMYWYRQDPGQGLRLIYYSQIVNDFQKGDIAEGYSVSREKKESFPLTVTSAQKNPTAFYLCASSSGQGGETQYFGPGTRLLVL.

Points on this clone: The read terminates 3 residues ahead of where the CDR3 ends, so the germline J gene completes it. The chain combines TRBV7-8 with TRBJ2-1, with 10 bases lining up with TRBD1. J was trimmed by 6 bases and V by 5 bases; bases with no gene match: 10. CDR1 SGHVS and CDR2 FQNEAQ come from the germline V gene. This CDR3 region has 16 residues. This CDR3 reads CASSSRQGAPSNEQFF. CDR3 bases read: TGTGCCAGCAGCAGTAGACAGGGGGCCCCTTCCAATGAG.

Remarks on this clone: Read data end 3 residues before the CDR3 end; the end is taken from the germline J gene. The V and J genes are TRBV2 and TRBJ1-5; D may be TRBD1 (6 bases). The V and J ends lost 8 bases and 3 bases respectively, with 20 bases between them. The CDR3 loop spans 16 amino acids. Germline V gene sequence: CDR1 SNHLY, CDR2 FYNNEI. CDR3 bases read: TGTGCCAGCCTGGAGGACAGCGCCAGCCCCAATCAGCCC. Amino acid sequence: CASLEDSASPNQP. The CDR3, in full, reads CASLEDSASPNQPQHF.

Of note for this clone: The read is 3 residues too short to cover the CDR3 end, so that end is filled in from the germline J gene. The gene calls are TRBV20-1 and TRBJ2-5; possibly TRBD2 for D (5 bases). The germline V and J ends were trimmed by 6 bases and 4 bases, with 30 bases remaining between them. The germline CDR1 and CDR2 sequences are DFQATT and SNEGSKA (reference sequence). CDR3 length: 18 amino acids. The sequenced CDR3 bases are TGCAGTGCGATGCCCCTCGGGGTTCCCTTCCGGGCTGGAGAGACC. It yields the protein CSAMPLGVPFRAGET. The whole CDR3 sequence is CSAMPLGVPFRAGETQYF.

A note on this clone: The read comes to an end 3 residues before the CDR3 does, leaving the germline J gene to fill in the end. The rearrangement uses TRBV10-3 and TRBJ2-3; D might be TRBD2 (7 bases). The CDR3 is 17 amino acids. Trimming removed 4 bases from V and 0 bases from J, with 17 bases in between. Germline V lookup: CDR1 ENHRY, CDR2 SYGVKD. The CDR3 loop reads CAISGLPGGPSTDTQYF. CDR3 DNA, as far as it was read: TGTGCCATCAGTGGGCTCCCGGGGGGCCCTAGCACAGATACG.

A remark on this clone: The sequenced fragment ends 3 residues before the CDR3 boundary, so the rest is inferred from the germline J gene. The chain combines TRBV5-1 with TRBJ2-4; 7 nucleotides align to TRBD1. Germline V lookup: CDR1 SGHRS, CDR2 YFSETQ. The CDR3 has 14 residues. The junction had 4 bases not matched to a gene; V was cut back by 4 bases and J by 3 bases. The sequenced part of the CDR3 DNA is TGCGCCAGCAGCACGGGACAGCTCAAAAACATT. Translated: CASSTGQLKNI. The CDR3 as a whole reads CASSTGQLKNIQYF.